This T cell receptor beta chain derives from a study of blood T cells in healthy people across ages. General study results and limits: Diversity figures derived from one million T cells were judged to underestimate the true value. A roughly linear fall in TCR beta diversity per million T cells was seen with increasing age.

A second PCR, run for roughly 7 to 12 cycles, used a sample-barcoded 5' primer plus a J-beta primer mix. Each CDR3 protein is one row after TCRdb ran MiXCR on the 5' RACE reads. The sample consists of about 2 million distinct CDR3 sequences, roughly 52% of them appearing once. This clonotype was observed a few times. Its antigen is unidentified. Donors gave around 9.8 milliliters of peripheral blood apiece. Total RNA, at least 5 micrograms per sample, came from PBMCs. Trimming removed 8 bases at V and 0 bases at J, with 14 bases between. CDR3 length equals 15 residues. Germline values: CDR1 MDHEN, CDR2 SYDVKM.

This receptor was identified in a woman in her 40s in good health. The V and J genes are TRBV28 and TRBJ2-1; D might be TRBD2 (6 bases). The sample comprised blood. The CDR3 is CASGQIADSYNEQFF. The CDR3 region has the DNA TGTGCCAGCGGCCAAATAGCGGACTCCTACAATGAGCAGTTCTTC.